This T cell receptor (beta chain) appears in the sequencing data of a study of T cell changes during pregnancy in multiple sclerosis. The method was immunoSEQ multiplex PCR; TCRdb's version includes in-frame clones alone and lacks a portion of them. Found here are approximately 34,000 clones, 85% to 95% of them singletons; the top ten hold less than 0.55%. With V trimmed by 4 bases and J by 4 bases, 6 bases remained unmatched. The germline V gene has CDR1 SNHLY and CDR2 FYNNEI. This CDR3 is built from 14 residues. This clone was seen a handful of times. The TCR originated in a female donor with multiple sclerosis, enrolled in a pregnancy study. Source: CD4+ T cells from peripheral blood mononuclear cells, taken in the second trimester of pregnancy. This sequence joins TRBV2 and TRBJ1-2; 7 nucleotides agree with TRBD1. CDR3 bases: TGTGCCAGCAGTGTGATTGCAGGGGGCTATGGCTACACCTTC. Protein: CASSVIAGGYGYTF.